These T cell receptor beta chains were read from a single sample in a study of OX40 agonist ivuxolimab in advanced cancers. Sequenced by immunoSEQ multiplex PCR; TCRdb stores in-frame clones only, minus some. The sample shows 98,000 or so clones, roughly nine tenths of them seen only once. Source: CD4+ or CD8+ T cells sorted from blood, taken in a trial of the OX40 agonist ivuxolimab. These receptor sequences come from an adult with an advanced solid tumor such as melanoma, head and neck, liver or kidney cancer. The CDR3 runs from the conserved cysteine through the conserved F or W. A D gene is named only where the DNA matches it firmly. Rows may omit the clone size; those that give it use once, few, many or a size class.

size | D | J | V | CDR3 | DNA
- | TRBD2 | TRBJ2-3 | TRBV5-1 | CASSVGRLAGGPGVTDTQYF | TGCGCCAGCAGCGTAGGTCGACTAGCGGGAGGGCCAGGCGTCACAGATACGCAGTATTTT
few | - | TRBJ2-7 | TRBV5-5 | CASSRESSYEQYF | TGTGCCAGCAGCCGGGAGAGCTCCTACGAGCAGTACTTC
- | - | TRBJ2-2 | TRBV7-8 | CASSLGGQGIAGELFF | TGTGCCAGCAGCTTAGGAGGACAAGGAATCGCCGGGGAGCTGTTTTTT
- | - | TRBJ1-1 | TRBV7-8 | CASSLELSAMNTEAFF | TGTGCCAGCAGCTTAGAGCTGTCAGCCATGAACACTGAAGCTTTCTTT
- | TRBD1 | TRBJ1-1 | TRBV27 | CASSLVGPQGFTEAFF | TGTGCCAGCAGCCTAGTCGGCCCACAGGGGTTCACTGAAGCTTTCTTT
- | TRBD1 | TRBJ1-4 | TRBV6-6 | CASRDRASANEKLFF | TGTGCCAGCAGGGACAGGGCGTCCGCTAATGAAAAACTGTTTTTT
few | - | TRBJ1-3 | TRBV2 | CASNEWFGNTIYF | TGTGCCAGCAATGAGTGGTTCGGAAACACCATATATTTT
once | - | TRBJ1-1 | TRBV11-2 | CASSLGGRTEAFF | TGTGCCAGCAGCTTAGGGGGAAGGACTGAAGCTTTCTTT
- | TRBD2 | TRBJ2-1 | TRBV30 | CAWSGSIRLAGAYNEQFF | TGTGCCTGGAGTGGGTCAATTAGACTAGCGGGGGCATACAATGAGCAGTTCTTC
- | - | TRBJ1-2 | TRBV4-3 | CASSQDQGYYGYTF | TGCGCCAGCAGCCAAGATCAGGGGTACTATGGCTACACCTTC
- | TRBD1 | TRBJ2-7 | TRBV30 | CAVTGELSSYEQYF | TGTGCCGTTACAGGGGAACTGAGCTCCTACGAGCAGTACTTC
once | TRBD1 | TRBJ1-4 | TRBV5-8 | CASSLGQGREKLFF | TGTGCCAGCAGCCTCGGACAGGGACGAGAAAAACTGTTTTTT
- | - | TRBJ1-1 | TRBV11-2 | CASSFSRSIGAFF | TGTGCCAGCAGCTTTTCAAGGTCCATCGGAGCTTTCTTT
- | - | TRBJ2-3 | TRBV7-8 | CASRGRGPVGVDTQYF | TGTGCCAGCAGGGGGCGGGGCCCGGTGGGAGTGGATACGCAGTATTTT
- | TRBD2 | TRBJ2-3 | TRBV27 | CASSLLAGDDTQYF | TGTGCCAGCAGTCTACTAGCGGGAGACGATACGCAGTATTTT
- | - | TRBJ1-5 | TRBV4-3 | CASSQDQGLNQPQHF | TGCGCCAGCAGCCAGGACCAGGGACTCAATCAGCCCCAGCATTTT
- | TRBD1 | TRBJ2-1 | TRBV6-6 | CASSSGQGTFNEQFF | TGTGCCAGCAGTTCGGGACAGGGGACCTTCAATGAGCAGTTCTTC
- | - | TRBJ1-1 | TRBV27 | CASSHDRLNTEAFF | TGTGCCAGCAGCCACGACCGCTTGAACACTGAAGCTTTCTTT
- | - | TRBJ2-3 | TRBV7-2 | CASSLRWQGTDTQYF | TGTGCCAGCAGCTTAAGGTGGCAAGGCACAGATACGCAGTATTTT
- | TRBD1 | TRBJ2-1 | TRBV28 | CASSTSGTGRYNEQFF | TGTGCCAGCAGCACATCCGGGACAGGGAGATACAATGAGCAGTTCTTC
- | TRBD1 | TRBJ1-3 | TRBV2 | CASSPDRATGNTIYF | TGTGCCAGCAGCCCTGACAGGGCCACGGGAAACACCATATATTTT
- | - | TRBJ2-5 | TRBV2 | CASRPFRETQYF | TGTGCCAGCAGACCCTTCCGGGAGACCCAGTACTTC
- | - | TRBJ1-1 | TRBV27 | CASSLAGGPTEAFF | TGTGCCAGCAGCCTAGCCGGGGGGCCCACTGAAGCTTTCTTT
- | - | TRBJ2-7 | TRBV15 | CATSRHSGVHEQYF | TGTGCCACCAGCAGACACTCAGGGGTGCACGAGCAGTACTTC
- | - | TRBJ1-6 | TRBV15 | CATSRGVNNSPLHF | TGTGCCACCAGCAGGGGGGTTAATAATTCACCCCTCCACTTT
- | - | TRBJ2-7 | TRBV15 | CATSSLDSEQYF | TGTGCCACCAGCAGTCTCGACAGCGAGCAGTACTTC
- | - | TRBJ2-7 | TRBV4-2 | CASSQGGTSYEQYF | TGTGCCAGCAGCCAAGGGGGTACCTCCTACGAGCAGTACTTC
- | TRBD1 | TRBJ2-7 | TRBV4-3 | CASSQDLGTETYEQYF | TGCGCCAGCAGCCAAGATCTTGGGACAGAAACCTACGAGCAGTACTTC
few | - | TRBJ1-5 | TRBV15 | CATSRGRGNNQPQHF | TGTGCCACCAGCAGAGGCAGAGGGAATAATCAGCCCCAGCATTTT
- | - | TRBJ2-3 | TRBV19 | CASSISMGDTQYF | TGTGCCAGTAGTATCTCAATGGGGGATACGCAGTATTTT
- | - | TRBJ2-3 | TRBV9 | CASSVALRGDTQYF | TGTGCCAGCAGCGTAGCTCTTCGAGGGGATACGCAGTATTTT
once | TRBD1 | TRBJ1-1 | TRBV5-1 | CASSFSLYGTENTEAFF | TGCGCCAGCAGCTTCTCCCTTTATGGGACAGAGAACACTGAAGCTTTCTTT
- | - | TRBJ2-1 | TRBV6-4 | CAGCVEGNEQFF | TGTGCCGGATGTGTAGAGGGGAATGAGCAGTTCTTC
- | - | TRBJ1-1 | TRBV6-6 | CASSYMGAEAFF | TGTGCCAGCAGTTACATGGGGGCTGAAGCTTTCTTT
- | - | TRBJ2-5 | TRBV7-2 | CASSLWRVAETQYF | TGTGCCAGCAGCTTATGGCGGGTGGCTGAGACCCAGTACTTC
- | - | TRBJ1-1 | TRBV5-6 | CASSLWTNTEAFF | TGTGCCAGCAGCTTGTGGACGAACACTGAAGCTTTCTTT
- | TRBD1 | TRBJ1-6 | TRBV27 | CASTPGQGGSPLHF | TGTGCCAGCACACCGGGACAGGGTGGTTCACCCCTCCACTTT
- | - | TRBJ2-5 | TRBV11-1 | CASSQGVRETQYF | TGTGCCAGCAGCCAAGGGGTCAGGGAGACCCAGTACTTC
- | TRBD1 | TRBJ1-1 | TRBV5-1 | CASSRGQEGSEAFF | TGCGCCAGCAGCCGGGGACAGGAGGGTAGTGAAGCTTTCTTT
- | - | TRBJ1-3 | TRBV19 | CASSPQGSGNTIYF | TGTGCCAGCTCTCCACAGGGCTCTGGAAACACCATATATTTT
- | - | TRBJ1-1 | TRBV27 | CASSLSTGTTEAFF | TGTGCCAGCAGTTTATCAACCGGGACGACTGAAGCTTTCTTT
- | - | TRBJ1-3 | TRBV19 | CASERATASGNTIYF | TGTGCCAGTGAAAGGGCGACAGCCTCTGGAAACACCATATATTTT
few | - | TRBJ1-3 | TRBV30 | CAWSVSPAFTF | TGTGCCTGGAGTGTATCCCCAGCGTTTACGTTT
- | TRBD1 | TRBJ2-7 | TRBV19 | CASSFPGTGSYEQYF | TGTGCCAGTTCCTTCCCAGGGACAGGCTCCTACGAGCAGTACTTC
- | TRBD1 | TRBJ1-6 | TRBV6-5 | CASRGPGQPNSPLHF | TGTGCCAGCAGGGGACCGGGACAGCCTAATTCACCCCTCCACTTT
- | - | TRBJ1-1 | TRBV11-2 | CASSLDLGRSTEAFF | TGTGCCAGCAGCTTAGATCTGGGGCGAAGCACTGAAGCTTTCTTT
few | - | TRBJ2-2 | TRBV10-3 | CAISEEVLLDRELFF | TGTGCCATCAGTGAGGAGGTCTTATTGGACCGGGAGCTGTTTTTT
- | - | TRBJ2-6 | TRBV19 | CASNTGSGANVLTF | TGTGCCAGTAATACGGGCTCTGGGGCCAACGTCCTGACTTTC
- | - | TRBJ1-1 | TRBV10-3 | CAIKDPGTEAFF | TGTGCCATCAAGGATCCAGGGACGGAAGCTTTCTTT
- | - | TRBJ1-4 | TRBV18 | CASSPQQGANEKLFF | TGTGCCAGCTCACCCCAGCAGGGTGCTAATGAAAAACTGTTTTTT
- | - | TRBJ2-3 | TRBV4-3 | CASSQDGRGDTQYF | TGCGCCAGCAGCCAAGATGGCCGAGGGGATACGCAGTATTTT
- | TRBD2 | TRBJ2-1 | TRBV7-2 | CASSFFPSGGGEQFF | TGTGCCAGCAGCTTTTTCCCTAGCGGGGGGGGTGAGCAGTTCTTC
- | TRBD1 | TRBJ1-5 | TRBV6-9 | CASNTNRGVGSNQPQHF | TGTGCCAGCAACACAAACAGGGGGGTAGGGAGCAATCAGCCCCAGCATTTT
- | - | TRBJ1-3 | TRBV19 | CASQIRSSGNTIYF | TGTGCCAGCCAAATCCGGAGCTCTGGAAACACCATATATTTT
- | - | TRBJ2-3 | TRBV10-3 | CAISGRGTDTQYF | TGTGCCATCAGCGGACGGGGCACAGATACGCAGTATTTT
once | TRBD1 | TRBJ1-1 | TRBV15 | CATSRDEGAGEAFF | TGTGCCACCAGCAGAGATGAGGGGGCAGGTGAAGCTTTCTTT
- | - | TRBJ1-1 | TRBV6-5 | CATRGKGRTEAFF | TGTGCAACCCGGGGAAAGGGGCGGACTGAAGCTTTCTTT
- | - | TRBJ2-1 | TRBV5-1 | CASRAGSGVLSYNEQFF | TGCGCCAGCAGGGCCGGGTCGGGGGTCCTCTCCTACAATGAGCAGTTCTTC
once | TRBD1 | TRBJ1-4 | TRBV5-4 | CASSLVPGQGSEKLFF | TGTGCCAGCAGCTTGGTGCCGGGACAGGGCAGTGAAAAACTGTTTTTT
- | - | TRBJ1-6 | TRBV5-6 | CASSDSVAYNSPLHF | TGTGCCAGCAGCGATTCAGTGGCCTATAATTCACCCCTCCACTTT